This TCR beta chain originates from a study of blood T cell repertoires in COVID-19. Whole-study context: Whether acute or convalescent, the COVID-19 samples came from the United States, Italy and Spain. PBMCs, B-cell-depleted T cells, or T cells provided the cDNA or gDNA that made up the material.

Deletions cut 0 bases from V and 1 base from J, with 7 bases between. The CDR3 runs 14 residues. Germline CDR1 and CDR2: SGHRS and YFSETQ. Recruited during active infection, patients (from Seattle) were subsequently followed longitudinally. As processed by the authors: Amplification from reference gene primers served as the basis for estimated nucleated cell counts. TCRdb's copy holds only in-frame clones and misses some; the assay was immunoSEQ multiplex PCR. V and J calls and clone size come straight from that table; D and trimming were deduced from the DNA. This table holds approximately 300,000 clones, about 93% found once.

The rearrangement joins TRBV5-1 to TRBJ1-1; no definite D call. The sample comprised peripheral blood. This receptor was taken from a woman aged 30 to 39 with COVID-19, enrolled during active disease. The DNA for the CDR3 is TGCGCCAGCAGCTTGGGCAGTTCGAACACTGAAGCTTTCTTT. Translation gives CASSLGSSNTEAFF.